The TCR beta chain under discussion was sequenced for a study of blood T cell repertoires in COVID-19. About the research overall: COVID-19 samples from acute and convalescent phases originated in the United States, Italy and Spain. PBMCs, B-cell-depleted T cells, or T cells were the source of the cDNA or gDNA that made up the material.

As handled by the study authors: Reference gene primers were amplified, and this amplification served to estimate nucleated cell counts. Produced via immunoSEQ multiplex PCR; TCRdb's table is partial and in-frame only. V, J and clone size reflect that table, while D and trimming were determined from the DNA. The table has fewer than 350,000 clones, just under 85% seen once. This CDR3 region has 14 residues. Germline CDR1 reads SGHAT; CDR2 reads FQNNGV. The ends lost 5 bases at V and 2 bases at J; junction bases unmatched: 6. This receptor was taken from a woman between 45 and 60 years old with active or convalescent COVID-19. The rearrangement links TRBV11-2 to TRBJ2-7; 7 nucleotides agree with TRBD1. Sequenced material: peripheral blood. CDR3 DNA sequence: TGTGCCAGCAGCACTTCGACAGGGACCTACGAGCAGTACTTC. It specifies CASSTSTGTYEQYF.